A selection of T cell receptor beta chains follows, all from one sample in a study of shared clonotypes between healthy human individuals. Assay used: immunoSEQ multiplex PCR; TCRdb lists only in-frame clones, some missing. The table lists around 2.3 million clones, 95% of them singletons. The sample was naive CD4+ T cells sorted from blood. The receptors stem from a man between 18 and 29 years old in good health. Both conserved end residues are part of each CDR3. The D gene is left open where the match is weak. Not all rows give a size; the values are once, few, many and, for expanded clones, a class.

J	D	size	V	DNA	CDR3
TRBJ2-7	.	.	TRBV11-2	TGTGCCAGCAGCTTAGATCTGGGGGCGGGTAGCTCCTACGAGCAGTACTTC	CASSLDLGAGSSYEQYF
TRBJ2-1	TRBD2	.	TRBV2	TGTGCCAGCAGTCAAACGGGGACTAGCGTACTCAATGAGCAGTTCTTC	CASSQTGTSVLNEQFF
TRBJ2-7	TRBD2	.	TRBV5-4	TGTGCCAGCAGCTTGAGAGGCGGGGGGAGCTCCTACGAGCAGTACTTC	CASSLRGGGSSYEQYF
TRBJ2-3	.	.	TRBV7-2	TGTGCCAGCAGCTCCCCACTTTTGGATACGCAGTATTTT	CASSSPLLDTQYF
TRBJ1-2	.	.	TRBV28	TGTGCCAGCAGGAATCAGGGAGTAGGGGGAGGCTACACCTTC	CASRNQGVGGGYTF
TRBJ1-3	.	.	TRBV6-5	TGTGCCAGCAGCATAACAGGGTCCGGAAACACCATATATTTT	CASSITGSGNTIYF
TRBJ2-3	TRBD2	once	TRBV18	TGTGCCAGCTCACCACTTTCCCAGCGGGGCTCCACAGATACGCAGTATTTT	CASSPLSQRGSTDTQYF
TRBJ1-1	TRBD1	.	TRBV14	TGTGCCAGCAGCCGGGGACAGGGAGGATACACTGAAGCTTTCTTT	CASSRGQGGYTEAFF
TRBJ2-7	TRBD2	.	TRBV6-1	TGTGCCAGCAGTGTAGAGCGGGGGGGGGTAGGCGAGCAGTACTTC	CASSVERGGVGEQYF
TRBJ2-7	TRBD1	.	TRBV5-6	TGTGCCAGCAGCTCGATGCAGGGGGCGAAACGCCACGAGCAGTACTTC	CASSSMQGAKRHEQYF
TRBJ2-7	TRBD2	.	TRBV9	TGTGCCAGCAGCCCGCGGGGGGCCTACGAGCAGTACTTC	CASSPRGAYEQYF
TRBJ2-7	TRBD1	.	TRBV20-1	TGCAGTGCTCGGGACAGGGGCGAGCAGTACTTC	CSARDRGEQYF
TRBJ2-1	TRBD2	.	TRBV5-4	TGTGCCAGCAGCGCGCTAGCGGGGGAACACAATGAGCAGTTCTTC	CASSALAGEHNEQFF
TRBJ1-3	.	.	TRBV5-1	TGCGCCAGCAGCTTCACAGGGTTTGGAAACACCATATATTTT	CASSFTGFGNTIYF
TRBJ1-1	.	.	TRBV15	TGTGCCACCAGCAGAGCAACAGGGTTGGGGTTGATGGACACTGAAGCTTTCTTT	CATSRATGLGLMDTEAFF
TRBJ2-2	.	.	TRBV4-1	TGCGCCAGCAGCCAAGACTGGCAGGGCGGCGCCGGGGAGCTGTTTTTT	CASSQDWQGGAGELFF
TRBJ2-6	.	.	TRBV5-8	TGTGCCAGCAGCCTAGACCTCTCTGGGGCCAACGTCCTGACTTTC	CASSLDLSGANVLTF
TRBJ2-7	.	.	TRBV4-1	TGCGCCAGCAGCCAAGATGATAGTTATAAGTACGAGCAGTACTTC	CASSQDDSYKYEQYF
TRBJ2-3	TRBD1	few	TRBV5-1	TGCGCCAGCAGCTTGGGACAGGGCCCTAATTTAGATACGCAGTATTTT	CASSLGQGPNLDTQYF
TRBJ2-3	TRBD1	.	TRBV7-8	TGTGCCAGCAGCTTAACGGTTGGGACAGGGAATACGCAGTATTTT	CASSLTVGTGNTQYF
TRBJ1-1	.	once	TRBV19	TGTGCCAGTAGCTCCCGGGAGGCCAGCGCTGAAGCTTTCTTT	CASSSREASAEAFF
TRBJ2-3	.	once	TRBV5-1	TGCGCCAGCAGCTTCCGGGACACCGCTGAAACGCAGTATTTT	CASSFRDTAETQYF
TRBJ1-1	.	.	TRBV10-3	TGTGCCATCAGTGCGGGTGTGGACACTGAAGCTTTCTTT	CAISAGVDTEAFF
TRBJ2-1	.	.	TRBV7-9	TGTGCCAGCAGCCATCAGGTGGGTGGCTACAATGAGCAGTTCTTC	CASSHQVGGYNEQFF
TRBJ2-7	TRBD1	.	TRBV30	TGTGCCTGGAGTGCCTTCCCAGGGGGGCAGTACTTC	CAWSAFPGGQYF
TRBJ2-2	.	.	TRBV9	TGTGCCAGCAGCGTTTCACCCAGGGTTTATTTTATGGGGGAGCTGTTTTTT	CASSVSPRVYFMGELFF
TRBJ2-5	.	.	TRBV6-1	TGTGCCAGTTGGAGGCGGGAGACCCAGTACTTC	CASWRRETQYF
TRBJ2-7	.	.	TRBV19	TGTGCCAGTAGTATAGATTGGGTTATCGGCGAGCAGTACTTC	CASSIDWVIGEQYF
TRBJ2-3	.	.	TRBV9	TGTGCCAGCAGCGTAGATGTCAGACCCACAGATACGCAGTATTTT	CASSVDVRPTDTQYF
TRBJ1-5	.	.	TRBV14	TGTGCCAGCAGCCAACTTAAGGGTGGTCGCAATCAGCCCCAGCATTTT	CASSQLKGGRNQPQHF
TRBJ1-1	.	once	TRBV11-3	TGTGCCAGCAGTAAATCCGGAGGCACTGAAGCTTTCTTT	CASSKSGGTEAFF
TRBJ2-5	.	once	TRBV10-3	TGTGCCATCAGTGATGACCAATGGACCCAGTACTTC	CAISDDQWTQYF
TRBJ1-4	.	.	TRBV27	TGTGCCAGCAGTTTAGGGTTTAGGGAAAAACTGTTTTTT	CASSLGFREKLFF
TRBJ1-6	.	.	TRBV5-8	TGTGCCAGCAGCTTCCGCCTTGATAATTATTCACCCCTCCACTTT	CASSFRLDNYSPLHF
TRBJ1-6	TRBD1	.	TRBV2	TGTGCCAGCAGCCCAGGGGGCGACTATAATTCACCCCTCCACTTT	CASSPGGDYNSPLHF
TRBJ2-3	.	.	TRBV5-1	TGCGCCAGCAGCTTAACTAGCCCGCCTAGCACAGATACGCAGTATTTT	CASSLTSPPSTDTQYF
TRBJ2-1	.	.	TRBV27	TGTGCCAGCAGTTTTCGTAACAGGGCCGGTGAGCAGTTCTTC	CASSFRNRAGEQFF
TRBJ1-1	TRBD1	.	TRBV7-2	TGTGCCAGCAGCTTTAGACAGGGGTGGGGCTTAGAAGCTTTCTTT	CASSFRQGWGLEAFF
TRBJ2-7	.	.	TRBV18	TGTGCCAGCTCACCACCCGGACCGTACGAGCAGTACTTC	CASSPPGPYEQYF
TRBJ1-5	.	.	TRBV2	TGTGCCAGCAGTGAAATTGGCAGGGACCAGCCCCAGCATTTT	CASSEIGRDQPQHF
TRBJ2-6	.	.	TRBV7-3	TGTGCCAGCAGCCCTCTTAACTCTGGGGCCAACGTCCTGACTTTC	CASSPLNSGANVLTF
TRBJ2-2	.	once	TRBV6-6	TGTGCCAGCAGTTACAGGACAGCGAACACCGGGGAGCTGTTTTTT	CASSYRTANTGELFF
TRBJ2-7	.	.	TRBV5-1	TGCGCCAGCAGCCTTGGGGTAGGAGCATCCTACGAGCAGTACTTC	CASSLGVGASYEQYF
TRBJ1-2	TRBD1	.	TRBV4-1	TGCGCCAGCAGCCCTACCGGGACAGGTGCAGGGGAGGGCTACACCTTC	CASSPTGTGAGEGYTF
TRBJ1-6	.	once	TRBV2	TGTGCCAGCAGTGAAGGGGGGGGCTTCTCCTATAATTCACCCCTCCACTTT	CASSEGGGFSYNSPLHF
TRBJ1-2	.	.	TRBV7-2	TGTGCCAGCAGCTTCCCAGGGAGCTATGGCTACACCTTC	CASSFPGSYGYTF
TRBJ2-7	.	.	TRBV28	TGTGCCAGCAGGGCTCAAGCGGGACAGGCCTACGAGCAGTACTTC	CASRAQAGQAYEQYF
TRBJ2-5	.	.	TRBV7-8	TGTGCCAGCAGCGGGGGGATCGGGGAGATCCAGTACTTC	CASSGGIGEIQYF
TRBJ2-2	TRBD2	.	TRBV19	TGTGCCAGTAGTGCTTCCCGGGGACTAAGCTCGAACACCGGGGAGCTGTTTTTT	CASSASRGLSSNTGELFF
TRBJ1-5	.	once	TRBV27	TGTGCCAGCAGTTTAGGGTATAGCAATCAGCCCCAGCATTTT	CASSLGYSNQPQHF
TRBJ1-1	TRBD1	.	TRBV10-2	TGCGCCAGCGGAGGGGACAGCAAGGATGTAGCTTTCTTT	CASGGDSKDVAFF
TRBJ2-7	.	.	TRBV2	TGTGCCAGCGGGGGGCAGCGTACCTCCTACGAGCAGTACTTC	CASGGQRTSYEQYF
TRBJ2-1	TRBD2	.	TRBV4-2	TGTGCCAGCAGCCAAGATCACAGCGGGAGCATGAATGAGCAGTTCTTC	CASSQDHSGSMNEQFF
TRBJ1-1	.	.	TRBV2	TGTGCCAGCAGTGAAGGGTCTTTCTCAGCTTTCTTT	CASSEGSFSAFF